The clone carrying this TCR beta chain occurred a few times. Its antigen is unknown. The data derive from a study of human T cells and chemical hapten exposure. General study points: TCRs whose frequency exceeded 1 in 1000 remained the same following DPC sensitization.

Sample time point: patch test 3, about 24 weeks after DPC sensitization. Specified treatment: therapeutic diphenylcyclopropenone sensitization with weekly scalp DPC. Total RNA extraction was carried out from unfractionated whole blood. As originally analysed: Sample-level TCR yields exhibited a median of 95,638, with a range of about 23,224 to 690,600. TCRdb reanalysed the RACE reads using MiXCR and keeps one entry per CDR3 protein. The V and J calls and clone size come from TCRdb's table, not from the authors' own analysis. The sample records 95,000 to 150,000 distinct CDR3 sequences, roughly 10% being singletons. The CDR3 is 13 amino acids. Germline V gives CDR1 SQVTM, CDR2 ANQGSEA. The V end was cut by 1 base, the J end by 7 bases, with 11 bases between.

The sequence came from a woman between 50 and 59 years old with alopecia areata. Some clones in this sample may be carry-over from other donors' samples. The sample was whole blood, taken in connection with sensitization to the hapten diphenylcyclopropenone (DPC). This chain joins TRBV29-1 and TRBJ2-1, with D perhaps TRBD1 (6 bases). The DNA of the CDR3 is TGCAGCGTTGAAGGACAGGATAGGAATGAGCAGTTCTTC. It specifies CSVEGQDRNEQFF.